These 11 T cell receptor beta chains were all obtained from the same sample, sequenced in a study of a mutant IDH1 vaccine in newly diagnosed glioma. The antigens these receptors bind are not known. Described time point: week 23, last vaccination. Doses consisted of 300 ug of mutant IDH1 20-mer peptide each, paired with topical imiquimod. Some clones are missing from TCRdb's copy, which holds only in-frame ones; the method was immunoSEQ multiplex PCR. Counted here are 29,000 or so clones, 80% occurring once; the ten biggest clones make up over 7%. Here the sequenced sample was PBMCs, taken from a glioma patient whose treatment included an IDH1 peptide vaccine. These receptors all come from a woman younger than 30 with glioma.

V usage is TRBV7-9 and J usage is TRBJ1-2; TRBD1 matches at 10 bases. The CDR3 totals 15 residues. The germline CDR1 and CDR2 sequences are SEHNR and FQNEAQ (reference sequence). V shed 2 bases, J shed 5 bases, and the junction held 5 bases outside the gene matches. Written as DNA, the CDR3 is TGTGCCAGCAGCTTATATGGGACAGGGGATTATGGCTACACCTTC. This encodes CASSLYGTGDYGYTF.

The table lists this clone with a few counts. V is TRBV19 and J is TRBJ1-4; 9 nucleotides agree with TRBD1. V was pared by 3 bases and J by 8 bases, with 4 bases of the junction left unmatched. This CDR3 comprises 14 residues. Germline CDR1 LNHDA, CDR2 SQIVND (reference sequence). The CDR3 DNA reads TGTGCCAGTAGTATTGGACAGGGGCACGAAAAACTGTTTTTT. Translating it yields CASSIGQGHEKLFF.

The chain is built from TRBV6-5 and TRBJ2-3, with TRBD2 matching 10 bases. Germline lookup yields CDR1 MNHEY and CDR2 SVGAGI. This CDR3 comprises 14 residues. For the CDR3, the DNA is TGTGCAGCTAGGACTAGCGGAGGTACAGATACGCAGTATTTT. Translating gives CAARTSGGTDTQYF.

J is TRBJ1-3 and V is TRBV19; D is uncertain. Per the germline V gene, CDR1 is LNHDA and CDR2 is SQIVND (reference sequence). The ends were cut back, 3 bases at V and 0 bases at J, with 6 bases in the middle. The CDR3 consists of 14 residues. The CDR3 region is CASSITNSGNTIYF. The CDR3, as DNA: TGTGCCAGTAGTATTACTAACTCTGGAAACACCATATATTTT.

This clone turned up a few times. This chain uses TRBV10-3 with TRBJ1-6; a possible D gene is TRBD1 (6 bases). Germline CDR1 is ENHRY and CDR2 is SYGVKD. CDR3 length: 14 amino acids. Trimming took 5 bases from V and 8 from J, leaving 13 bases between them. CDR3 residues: CAISTRDTDSPLHF. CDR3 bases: TGTGCCATCAGTACCCGGGACACGGATTCACCCCTCCACTTT.

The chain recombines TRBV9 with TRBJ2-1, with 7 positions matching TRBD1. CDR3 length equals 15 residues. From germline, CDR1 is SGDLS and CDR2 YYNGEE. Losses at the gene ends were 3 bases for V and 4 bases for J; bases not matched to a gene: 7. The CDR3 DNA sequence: TGTGCCAGCAGCGGCCGGGACAGCCGATACAATGAGCAGTTCTTC. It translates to CASSGRDSRYNEQFF.

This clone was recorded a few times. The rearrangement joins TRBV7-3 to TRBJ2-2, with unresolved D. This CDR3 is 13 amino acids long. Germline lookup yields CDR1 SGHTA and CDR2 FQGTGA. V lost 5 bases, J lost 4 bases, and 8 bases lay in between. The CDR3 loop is CASSQFGTGELFF. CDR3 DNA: TGTGCCAGCAGCCAATTCGGCACCGGGGAGCTGTTTTTT.

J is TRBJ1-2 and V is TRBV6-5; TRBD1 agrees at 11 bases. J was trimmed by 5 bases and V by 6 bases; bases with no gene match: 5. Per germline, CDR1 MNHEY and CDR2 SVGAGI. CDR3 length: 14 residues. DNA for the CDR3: TGTGCCAGCAGACGAGGGACAGGGGGATATGGCTACACCTTC. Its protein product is CASRRGTGGYGYTF.

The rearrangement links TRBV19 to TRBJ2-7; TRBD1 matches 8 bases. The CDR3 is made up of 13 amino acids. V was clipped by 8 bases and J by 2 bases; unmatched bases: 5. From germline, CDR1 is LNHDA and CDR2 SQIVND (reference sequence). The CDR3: CASLGQGPYEQYF. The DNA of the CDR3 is TGTGCCAGTCTCGGACAGGGCCCCTACGAGCAGTACTTC.

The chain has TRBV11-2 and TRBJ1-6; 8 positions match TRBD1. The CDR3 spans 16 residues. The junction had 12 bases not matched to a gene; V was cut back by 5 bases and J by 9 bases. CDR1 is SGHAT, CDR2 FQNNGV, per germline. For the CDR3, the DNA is TGTGCCAGCAGCACCACAGGGGGTCTTGATTTTTCACCCCTCCACTTT. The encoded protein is CASSTTGGLDFSPLHF.

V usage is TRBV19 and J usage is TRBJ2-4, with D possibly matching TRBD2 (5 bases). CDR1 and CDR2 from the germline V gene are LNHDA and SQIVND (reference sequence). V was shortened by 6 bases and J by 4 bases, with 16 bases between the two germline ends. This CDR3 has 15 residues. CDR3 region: CASSPLAGGKNIQYF. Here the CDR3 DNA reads TGTGCCAGTAGCCCATTGGCGGGTGGGAAAAACATTCAGTACTTC. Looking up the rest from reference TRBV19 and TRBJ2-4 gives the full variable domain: DGGITQSPKYLFRKEGQNVTLSCEQNLNHDAMYWYRQDPGQGLRLIYYSQIVNDFQKGDIAEGYSVSREKKESFPLTVTSAQKNPTAFYLCASSPLAGGKNIQYFGAGTRLSVL.